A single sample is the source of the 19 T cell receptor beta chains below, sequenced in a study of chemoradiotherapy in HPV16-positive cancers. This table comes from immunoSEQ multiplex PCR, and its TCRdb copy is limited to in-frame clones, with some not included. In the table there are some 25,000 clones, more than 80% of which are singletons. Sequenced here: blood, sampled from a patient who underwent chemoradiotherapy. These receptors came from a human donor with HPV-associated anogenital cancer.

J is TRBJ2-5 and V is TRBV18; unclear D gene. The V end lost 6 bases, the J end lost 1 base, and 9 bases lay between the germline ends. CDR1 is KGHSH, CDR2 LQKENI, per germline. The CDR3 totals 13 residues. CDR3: CASSTLSQETQYF. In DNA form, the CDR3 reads TGTGCCAGCTCGACCCTGAGCCAAGAGACCCAGTACTTC.

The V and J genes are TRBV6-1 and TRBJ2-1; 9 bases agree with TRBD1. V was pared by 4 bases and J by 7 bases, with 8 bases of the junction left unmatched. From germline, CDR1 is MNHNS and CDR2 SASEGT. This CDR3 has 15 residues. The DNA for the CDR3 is TGTGCCAGCAGTGGTCACACCGGGACAGGGAATGAGCAGTTCTTC. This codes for CASSGHTGTGNEQFF.

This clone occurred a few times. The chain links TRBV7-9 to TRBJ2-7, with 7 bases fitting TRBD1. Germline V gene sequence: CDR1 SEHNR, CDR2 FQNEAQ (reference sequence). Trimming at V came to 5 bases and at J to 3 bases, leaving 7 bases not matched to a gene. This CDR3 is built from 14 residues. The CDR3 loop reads CASSHRDRNYEQYF. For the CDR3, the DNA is TGTGCCAGCAGCCACCGGGACAGAAACTACGAGCAGTACTTC.

In DNA form, the CDR3 reads TGTGCCACCAGCAGAGACAGGGGATTCTACGAGCAGTACTTC. Translation gives CATSRDRGFYEQYF. The chain couples TRBV15 to TRBJ2-7; D is possibly TRBD1 (6 bases). Trimming shortened V by 0 bases and J by 3 bases, and 9 bases separated the two germline ends. The germline V gene has CDR1 LNHNV and CDR2 YYDKDF (reference sequence). This CDR3 has 14 residues.

The CDR3 nucleotides read TGTGCCAGCAGCTCCCCCGCGGGGAACACTGAAGCTTTCTTT. The encoded protein is CASSSPAGNTEAFF. V and J are TRBV7-6 and TRBJ1-1, with unresolved D. CDR3 length: 14 residues. Germline V gene sequence: CDR1 SGHVS, CDR2 FNYEAQ. Trimming shortened V by 4 bases and J by 1 base, and 10 bases separated the two germline ends.

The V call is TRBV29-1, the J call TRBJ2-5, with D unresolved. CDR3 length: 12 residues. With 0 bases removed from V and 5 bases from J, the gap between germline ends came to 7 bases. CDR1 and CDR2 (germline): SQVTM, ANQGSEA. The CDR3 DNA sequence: TGCAGCGTTGAAGATCAGTCGGAGACCCAGTACTTC. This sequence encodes CSVEDQSETQYF.

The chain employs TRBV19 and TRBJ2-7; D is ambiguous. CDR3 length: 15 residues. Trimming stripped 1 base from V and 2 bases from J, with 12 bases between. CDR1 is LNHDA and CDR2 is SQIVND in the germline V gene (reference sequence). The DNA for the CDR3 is TGTGCCAGTAGTATAGCGAGGCAGAGCACCTACGAGCAGTACTTC. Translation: CASSIARQSTYEQYF.

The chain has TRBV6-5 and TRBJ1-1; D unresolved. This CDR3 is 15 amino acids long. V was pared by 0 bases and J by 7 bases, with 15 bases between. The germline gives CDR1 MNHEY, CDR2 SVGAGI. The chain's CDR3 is CASSYSPRAVVEAFF. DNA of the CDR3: TGTGCCAGCAGTTACTCGCCGCGGGCCGTGGTTGAAGCTTTCTTT.

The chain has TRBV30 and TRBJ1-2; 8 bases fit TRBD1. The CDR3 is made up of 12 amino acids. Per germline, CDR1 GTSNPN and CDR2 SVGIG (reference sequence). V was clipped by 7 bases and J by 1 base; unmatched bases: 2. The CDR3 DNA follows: TGTGCCTACAGGGGGAATAACTATGGCTACACCTTC. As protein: CAYRGNNYGYTF.

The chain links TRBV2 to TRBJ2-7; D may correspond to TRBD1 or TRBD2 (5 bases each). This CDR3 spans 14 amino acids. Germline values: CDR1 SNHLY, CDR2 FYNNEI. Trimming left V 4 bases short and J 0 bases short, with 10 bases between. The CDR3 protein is CASSVAGTSYEQYF. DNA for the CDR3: TGTGCCAGCAGTGTGGCAGGGACCTCCTACGAGCAGTACTTC.

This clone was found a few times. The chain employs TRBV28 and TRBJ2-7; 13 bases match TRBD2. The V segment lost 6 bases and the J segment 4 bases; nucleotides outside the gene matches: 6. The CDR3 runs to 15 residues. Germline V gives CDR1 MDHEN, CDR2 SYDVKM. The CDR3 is CASRAGLAGVYEQYF. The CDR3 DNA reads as TGTGCCAGCAGGGCCGGACTAGCGGGGGTGTACGAGCAGTACTTC.

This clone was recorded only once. The DNA of the CDR3 is TGTGCCAGCAGGAGACTAGCGGGGGCCTACAATGAGCAGTTCTTC. Translated: CASRRLAGAYNEQFF. This chain uses TRBV11-2 with TRBJ2-1; TRBD2 matches 12 bases. V gave up 6 bases and J gave up 2 bases; unmatched junction bases: 2. CDR3 size: 15 residues. CDR1 and CDR2 from the germline V gene are SGHAT and FQNNGV.

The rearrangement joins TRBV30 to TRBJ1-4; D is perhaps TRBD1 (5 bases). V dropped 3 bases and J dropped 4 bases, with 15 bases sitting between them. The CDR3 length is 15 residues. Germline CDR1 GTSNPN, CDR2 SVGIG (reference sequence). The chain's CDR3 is CAWRWLGAGNEKLFF. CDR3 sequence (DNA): TGTGCCTGGAGGTGGCTAGGGGCGGGTAATGAAAAACTGTTTTTT.

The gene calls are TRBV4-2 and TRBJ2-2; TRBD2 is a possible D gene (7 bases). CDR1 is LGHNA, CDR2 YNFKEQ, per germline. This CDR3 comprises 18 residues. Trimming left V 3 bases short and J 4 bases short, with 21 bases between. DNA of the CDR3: TGTGCCAGCAGCCACTTTCAAGGGGGGGGGACTACCACCGGGGAGCTGTTTTTT. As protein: CASSHFQGGGTTTGELFF.

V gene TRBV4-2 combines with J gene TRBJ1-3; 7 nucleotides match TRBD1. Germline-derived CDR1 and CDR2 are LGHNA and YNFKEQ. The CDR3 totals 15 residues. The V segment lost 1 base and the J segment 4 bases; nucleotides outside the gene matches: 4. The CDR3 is CASSQVGTAGNTIYF. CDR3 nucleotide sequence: TGTGCCAGCAGCCAAGTCGGGACAGCGGGAAACACCATATATTTT.

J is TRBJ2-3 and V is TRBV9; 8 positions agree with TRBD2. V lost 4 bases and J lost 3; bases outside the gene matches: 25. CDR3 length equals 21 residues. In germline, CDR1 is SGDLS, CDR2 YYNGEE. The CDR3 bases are TGTGCCAGCAGCCACTACGGGGCAGACCTCCATTTGCGGGAGGTAACAGATACGCAGTATTTT. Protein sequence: CASSHYGADLHLREVTDTQYF.

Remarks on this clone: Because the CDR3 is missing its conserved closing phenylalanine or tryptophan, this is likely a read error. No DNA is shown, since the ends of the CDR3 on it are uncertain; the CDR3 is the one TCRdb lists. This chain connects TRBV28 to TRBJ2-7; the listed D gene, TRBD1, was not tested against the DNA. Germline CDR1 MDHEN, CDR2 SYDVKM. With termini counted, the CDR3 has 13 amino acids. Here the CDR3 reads CASSRTRTGPVGL.

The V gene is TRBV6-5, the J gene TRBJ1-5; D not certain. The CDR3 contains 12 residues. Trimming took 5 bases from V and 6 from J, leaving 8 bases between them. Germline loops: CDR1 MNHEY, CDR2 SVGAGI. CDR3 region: CASSARGQPQHF. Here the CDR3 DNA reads TGTGCCAGCAGTGCCCGGGGTCAGCCCCAGCATTTT.

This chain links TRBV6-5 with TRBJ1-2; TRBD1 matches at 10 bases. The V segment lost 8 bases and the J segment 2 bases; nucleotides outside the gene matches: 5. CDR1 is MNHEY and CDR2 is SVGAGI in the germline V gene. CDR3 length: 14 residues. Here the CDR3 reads CASGDRGHNYGYTF. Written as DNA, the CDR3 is TGTGCCAGCGGGGACAGGGGACACAACTATGGCTACACCTTC.